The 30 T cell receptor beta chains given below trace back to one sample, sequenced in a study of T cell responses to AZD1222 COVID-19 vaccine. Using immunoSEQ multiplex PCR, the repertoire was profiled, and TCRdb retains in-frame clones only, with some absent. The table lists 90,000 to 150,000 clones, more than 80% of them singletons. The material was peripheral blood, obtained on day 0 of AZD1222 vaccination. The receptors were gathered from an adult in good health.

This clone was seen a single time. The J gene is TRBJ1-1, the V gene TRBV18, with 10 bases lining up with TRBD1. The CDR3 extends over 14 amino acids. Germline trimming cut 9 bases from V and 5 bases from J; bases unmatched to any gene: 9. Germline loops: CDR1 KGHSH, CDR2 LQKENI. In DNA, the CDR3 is TGTGCCAGTCGCAGACAGGGGGCCGGAACTGAAGCTTTCTTT. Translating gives CASRRQGAGTEAFF.

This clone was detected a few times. CDR3 protein: CASSSETNGYTF. The CDR3 DNA is TGTGCCAGCAGCTCGGAGACGAACGGCTACACCTTC. This chain joins TRBV7-9 and TRBJ1-2; D unresolved. The CDR3 loop spans 12 amino acids. Germline loops: CDR1 SEHNR, CDR2 FQNEAQ (reference sequence). Trimming cost V 4 bases and J 8 bases, with 11 bases left between them.

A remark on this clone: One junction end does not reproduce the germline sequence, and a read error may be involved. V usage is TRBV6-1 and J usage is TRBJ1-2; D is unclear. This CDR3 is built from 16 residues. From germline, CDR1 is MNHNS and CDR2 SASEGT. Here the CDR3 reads CASSQALRWINYGYTF. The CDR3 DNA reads TGTGCCAGCAGTCAAGCCCTCCGCTGGATTAACTATGGCTACACCTTC.

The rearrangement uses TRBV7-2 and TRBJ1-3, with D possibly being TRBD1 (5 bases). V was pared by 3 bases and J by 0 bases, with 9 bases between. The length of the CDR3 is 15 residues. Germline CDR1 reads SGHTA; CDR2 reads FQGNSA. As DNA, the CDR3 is TGTGCCAGCAGCTTCGGGACCTTCTCTGGAAACACCATATATTTT. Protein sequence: CASSFGTFSGNTIYF.

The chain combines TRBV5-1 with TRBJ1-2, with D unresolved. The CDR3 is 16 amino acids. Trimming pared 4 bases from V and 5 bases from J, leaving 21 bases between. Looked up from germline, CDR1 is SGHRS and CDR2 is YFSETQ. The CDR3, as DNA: TGCGCCAGCAGCCTAGGCGGAGGGAATCTAGGGTATGGCTACACCTTC. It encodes CASSLGGGNLGYGYTF.

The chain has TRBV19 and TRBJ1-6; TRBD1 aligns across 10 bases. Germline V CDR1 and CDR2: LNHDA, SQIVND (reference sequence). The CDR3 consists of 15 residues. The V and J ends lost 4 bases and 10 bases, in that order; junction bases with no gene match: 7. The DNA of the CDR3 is TGTGCCAGTAGTAGGGACAGGGGAACGGAATCACCCCTCCACTTT. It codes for CASSRDRGTESPLHF.

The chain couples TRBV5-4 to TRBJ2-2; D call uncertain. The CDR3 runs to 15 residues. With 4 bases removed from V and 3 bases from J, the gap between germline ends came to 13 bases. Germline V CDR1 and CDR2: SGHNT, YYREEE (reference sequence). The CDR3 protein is CASSNSGIHTGELFF. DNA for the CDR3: TGTGCCAGCAGCAACTCAGGAATCCACACCGGGGAGCTGTTTTTT.

CDR3: CAWSVGNEQFF. CDR3 nucleotides: TGTGCCTGGAGTGTAGGTAATGAGCAGTTCTTC. The V and J genes are TRBV30 and TRBJ2-1; D unresolved. Germline CDR1 is GTSNPN and CDR2 is SVGIG (reference sequence). CDR3 length: 11 residues. V lost 0 bases to trimming and J lost 7 bases, with 4 bases between them.

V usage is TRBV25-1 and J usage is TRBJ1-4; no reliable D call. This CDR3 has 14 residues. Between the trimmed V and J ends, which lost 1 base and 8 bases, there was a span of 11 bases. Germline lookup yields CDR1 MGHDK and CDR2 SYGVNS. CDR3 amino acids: CASSESGRREKLFF. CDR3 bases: TGTGCCAGCAGTGAATCCGGACGGCGGGAAAAACTGTTTTTT.

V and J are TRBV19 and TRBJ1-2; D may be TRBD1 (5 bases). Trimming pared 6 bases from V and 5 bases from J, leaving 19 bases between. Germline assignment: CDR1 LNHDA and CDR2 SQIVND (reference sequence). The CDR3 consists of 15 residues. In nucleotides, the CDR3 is TGTGCCAGTAGAGGGGCCCAAGGCCCTCCATATGGCTACACCTTC. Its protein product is CASRGAQGPPYGYTF.

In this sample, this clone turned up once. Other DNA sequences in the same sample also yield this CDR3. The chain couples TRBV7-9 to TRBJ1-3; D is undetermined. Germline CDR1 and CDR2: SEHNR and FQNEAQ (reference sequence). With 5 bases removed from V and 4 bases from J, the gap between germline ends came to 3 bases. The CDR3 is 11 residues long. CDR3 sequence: CASSPGNTIYF. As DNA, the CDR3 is TGTGCCAGCAGCCCCGGAAACACCATATATTTT.

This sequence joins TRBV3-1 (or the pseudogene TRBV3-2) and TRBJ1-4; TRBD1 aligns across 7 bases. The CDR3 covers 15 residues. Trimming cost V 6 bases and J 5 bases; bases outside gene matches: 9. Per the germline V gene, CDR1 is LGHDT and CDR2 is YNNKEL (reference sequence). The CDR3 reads CASRPTTGLNEKLFF. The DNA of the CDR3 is TGTGCCAGCAGACCGACGACAGGGTTAAATGAAAAACTGTTTTTT.

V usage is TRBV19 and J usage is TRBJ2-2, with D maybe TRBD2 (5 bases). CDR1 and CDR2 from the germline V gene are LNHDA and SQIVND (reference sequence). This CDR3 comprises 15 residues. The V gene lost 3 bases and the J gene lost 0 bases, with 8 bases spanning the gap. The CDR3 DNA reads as TGTGCCAGTAGTATTCGGGGTGCGAACACCGGGGAGCTGTTTTTT. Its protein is CASSIRGANTGELFF.

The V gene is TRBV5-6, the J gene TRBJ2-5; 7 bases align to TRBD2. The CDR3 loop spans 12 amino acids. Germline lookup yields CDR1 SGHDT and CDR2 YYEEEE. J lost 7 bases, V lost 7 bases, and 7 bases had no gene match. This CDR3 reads CASQRGVGTQYF. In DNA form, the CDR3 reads TGTGCCAGCCAACGGGGGGTCGGGACCCAGTACTTC.

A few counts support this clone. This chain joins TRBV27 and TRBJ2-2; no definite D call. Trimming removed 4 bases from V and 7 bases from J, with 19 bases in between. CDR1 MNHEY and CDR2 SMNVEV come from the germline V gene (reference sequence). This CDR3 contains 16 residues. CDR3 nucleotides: TGTGCCAGCAGTTCCCCACAGTTTTTTCTGGTCGGGGAGCTGTTTTTT. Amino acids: CASSSPQFFLVGELFF.

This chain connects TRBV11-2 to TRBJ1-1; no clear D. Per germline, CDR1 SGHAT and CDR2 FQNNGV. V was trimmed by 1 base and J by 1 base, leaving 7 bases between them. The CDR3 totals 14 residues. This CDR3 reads CASSLVRQNTEAFF. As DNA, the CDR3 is TGTGCCAGCAGCTTAGTGAGACAGAACACTGAAGCTTTCTTT. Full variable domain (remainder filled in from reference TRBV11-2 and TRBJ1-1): EAGVAQSPRYKIIEKRQSVAFWCNPISGHATLYWYQQILGQGPKLLIQFQNNGVVDDSQLPKDRFSAERLKGVDSTLKIQPAKLEDSAVYLCASSLVRQNTEAFFGQGTRLTVV.

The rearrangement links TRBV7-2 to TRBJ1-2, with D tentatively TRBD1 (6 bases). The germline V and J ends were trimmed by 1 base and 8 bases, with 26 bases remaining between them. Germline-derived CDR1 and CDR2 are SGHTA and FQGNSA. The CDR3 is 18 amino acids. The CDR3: CASSLVAAERGRGKGYTF. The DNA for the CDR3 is TGTGCCAGCAGCTTAGTAGCCGCCGAAAGGGGGAGGGGAAAGGGCTACACCTTC.

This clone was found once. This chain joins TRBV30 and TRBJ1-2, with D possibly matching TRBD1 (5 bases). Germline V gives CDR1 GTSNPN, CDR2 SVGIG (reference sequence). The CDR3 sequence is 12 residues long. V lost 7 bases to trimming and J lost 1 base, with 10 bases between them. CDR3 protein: CALSGRNYGYTF. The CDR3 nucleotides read TGTGCCTTGTCAGGGCGTAACTATGGCTACACCTTC.

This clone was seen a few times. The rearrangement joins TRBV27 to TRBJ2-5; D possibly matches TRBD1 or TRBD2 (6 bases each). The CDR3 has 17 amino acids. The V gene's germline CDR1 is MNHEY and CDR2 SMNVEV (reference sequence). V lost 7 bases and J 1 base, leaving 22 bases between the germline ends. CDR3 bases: TGTGCCAGCATTTACGGGGGCGAAAGTACCTTCCAAGAGACCCAGTACTTC. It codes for CASIYGGESTFQETQYF.

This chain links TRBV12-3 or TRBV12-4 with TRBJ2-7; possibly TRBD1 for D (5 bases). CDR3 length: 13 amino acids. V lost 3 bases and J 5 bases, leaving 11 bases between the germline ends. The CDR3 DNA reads TGTGCCAGCAGTTTTCCAGGGATCCACGAGCAGTACTTC. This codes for CASSFPGIHEQYF.

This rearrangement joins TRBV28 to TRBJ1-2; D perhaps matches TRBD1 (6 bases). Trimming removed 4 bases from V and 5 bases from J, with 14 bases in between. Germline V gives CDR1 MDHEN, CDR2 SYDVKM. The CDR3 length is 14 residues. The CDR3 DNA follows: TGTGCCAGCAGTTCCTCAGGGGTGTGGTATGGCTACACCTTC. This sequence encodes CASSSSGVWYGYTF.

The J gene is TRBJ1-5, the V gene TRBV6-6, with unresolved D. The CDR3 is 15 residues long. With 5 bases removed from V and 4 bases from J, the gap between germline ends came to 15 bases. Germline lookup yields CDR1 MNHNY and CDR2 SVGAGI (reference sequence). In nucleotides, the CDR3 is TGTGCCAGCAGTAACCCACCGGGATTAAATCAGCCCCAGCATTTT. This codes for CASSNPPGLNQPQHF.

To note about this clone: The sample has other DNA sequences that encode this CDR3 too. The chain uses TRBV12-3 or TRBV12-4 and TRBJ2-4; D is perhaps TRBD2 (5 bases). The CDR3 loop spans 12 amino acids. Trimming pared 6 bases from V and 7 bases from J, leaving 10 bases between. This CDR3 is CASRNRGNIQYF. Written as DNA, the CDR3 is TGTGCCAGCAGGAACCGGGGTAACATTCAGTACTTC.

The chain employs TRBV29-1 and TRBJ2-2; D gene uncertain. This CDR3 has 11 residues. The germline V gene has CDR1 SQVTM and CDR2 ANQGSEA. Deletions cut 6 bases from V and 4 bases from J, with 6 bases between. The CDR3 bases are TGCAGCGTCACAGCCACCGGGGAGCTGTTTTTT. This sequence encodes CSVTATGELFF.

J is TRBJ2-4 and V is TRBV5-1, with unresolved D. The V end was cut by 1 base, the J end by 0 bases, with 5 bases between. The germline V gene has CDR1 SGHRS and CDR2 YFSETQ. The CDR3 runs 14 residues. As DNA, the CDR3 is TGCGCCAGCAGCTTGCTCTCAGCCAAAAACATTCAGTACTTC. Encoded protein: CASSLLSAKNIQYF. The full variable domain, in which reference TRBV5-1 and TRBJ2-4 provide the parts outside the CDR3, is KAGVTQTPRYLIKTRGQQVTLSCSPISGHRSVSWYQQTPGQGLQFLFEYFSETQRNKGNFPGRFSGRQFSNSRSEMNVSTLELGDSALYLCASSLLSAKNIQYFGAGTRLSVL.

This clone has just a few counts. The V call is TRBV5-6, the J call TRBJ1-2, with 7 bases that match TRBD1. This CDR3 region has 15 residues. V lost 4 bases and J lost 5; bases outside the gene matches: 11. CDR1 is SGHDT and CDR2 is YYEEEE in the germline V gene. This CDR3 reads CASSPNRGQRYGYTF. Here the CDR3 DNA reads TGTGCCAGCAGCCCAAATCGGGGACAGAGATATGGCTACACCTTC.

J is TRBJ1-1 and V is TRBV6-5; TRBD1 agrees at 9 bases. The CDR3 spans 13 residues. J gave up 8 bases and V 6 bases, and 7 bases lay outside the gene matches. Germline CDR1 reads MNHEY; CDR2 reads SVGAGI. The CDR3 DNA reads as TGTGCCAGCAGCACGGGACAGGGTCGGGAAGCTTTCTTT. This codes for CASSTGQGREAFF.

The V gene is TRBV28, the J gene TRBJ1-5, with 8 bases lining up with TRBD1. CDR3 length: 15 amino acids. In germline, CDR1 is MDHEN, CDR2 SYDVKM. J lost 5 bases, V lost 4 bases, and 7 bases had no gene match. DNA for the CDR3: TGTGCCAGCAGTTCCAGGACAGGGAGGGATCAGCCCCAGCATTTT. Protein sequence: CASSSRTGRDQPQHF. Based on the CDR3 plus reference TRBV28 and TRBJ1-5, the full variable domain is DVKVTQSSRYLVKRTGEKVFLECVQDMDHENMFWYRQDPGLGLRLIYFSYDVKMKEKGDIPEGYSVSREKKERFSLILESASTNQTSMYLCASSSRTGRDQPQHFGDGTRLSIL.

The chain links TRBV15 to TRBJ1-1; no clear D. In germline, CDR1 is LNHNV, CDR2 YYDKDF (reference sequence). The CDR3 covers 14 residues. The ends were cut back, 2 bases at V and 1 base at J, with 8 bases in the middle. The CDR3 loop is CATSRPGSNTEAFF. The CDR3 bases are TGTGCCACCAGCAGACCCGGATCGAACACTGAAGCTTTCTTT.

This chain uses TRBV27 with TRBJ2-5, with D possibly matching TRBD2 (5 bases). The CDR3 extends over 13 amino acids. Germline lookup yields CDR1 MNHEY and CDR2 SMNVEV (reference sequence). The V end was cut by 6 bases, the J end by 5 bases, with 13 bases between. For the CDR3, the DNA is TGTGCCAGCAGCCCGAGGGAGATGGAGACCCAGTACTTC. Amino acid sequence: CASSPREMETQYF.